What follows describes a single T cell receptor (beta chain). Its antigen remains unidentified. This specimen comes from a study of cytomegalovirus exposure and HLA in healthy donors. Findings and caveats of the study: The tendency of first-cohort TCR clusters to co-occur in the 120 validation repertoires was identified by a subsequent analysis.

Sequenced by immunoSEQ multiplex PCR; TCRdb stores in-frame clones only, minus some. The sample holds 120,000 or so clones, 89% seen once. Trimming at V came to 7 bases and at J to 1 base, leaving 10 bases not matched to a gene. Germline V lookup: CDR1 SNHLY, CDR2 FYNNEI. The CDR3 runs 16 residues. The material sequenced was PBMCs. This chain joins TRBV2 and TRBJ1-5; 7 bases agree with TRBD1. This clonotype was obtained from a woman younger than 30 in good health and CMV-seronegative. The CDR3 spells CASTNQGVWSNQPQHF. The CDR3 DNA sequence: TGTGCCAGCACAAATCAGGGGGTGTGGAGCAATCAGCCCCAGCATTTT.